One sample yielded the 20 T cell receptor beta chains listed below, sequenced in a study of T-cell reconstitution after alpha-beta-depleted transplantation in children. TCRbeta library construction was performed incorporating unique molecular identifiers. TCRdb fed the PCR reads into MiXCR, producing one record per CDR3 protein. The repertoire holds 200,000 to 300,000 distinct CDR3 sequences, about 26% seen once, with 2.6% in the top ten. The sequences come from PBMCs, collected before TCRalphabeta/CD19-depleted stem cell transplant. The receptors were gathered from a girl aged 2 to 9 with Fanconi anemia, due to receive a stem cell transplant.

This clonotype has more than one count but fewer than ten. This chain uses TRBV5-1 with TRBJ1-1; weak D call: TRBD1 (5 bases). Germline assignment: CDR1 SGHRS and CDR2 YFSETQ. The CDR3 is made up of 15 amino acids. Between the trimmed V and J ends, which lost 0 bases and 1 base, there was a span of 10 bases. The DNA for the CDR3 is TGCGCCAGCAGCTTGGATTGGGGCGGGAACACTGAAGCTTTCTTT. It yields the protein CASSLDWGGNTEAFF.

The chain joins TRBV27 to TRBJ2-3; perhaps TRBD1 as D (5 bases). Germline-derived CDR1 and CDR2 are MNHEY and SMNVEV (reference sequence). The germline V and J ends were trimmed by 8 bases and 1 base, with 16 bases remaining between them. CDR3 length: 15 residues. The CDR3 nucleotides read TGTGCCAGCGGATTATCCCAAGGGGGCACAGATACGCAGTATTTT. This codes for CASGLSQGGTDTQYF.

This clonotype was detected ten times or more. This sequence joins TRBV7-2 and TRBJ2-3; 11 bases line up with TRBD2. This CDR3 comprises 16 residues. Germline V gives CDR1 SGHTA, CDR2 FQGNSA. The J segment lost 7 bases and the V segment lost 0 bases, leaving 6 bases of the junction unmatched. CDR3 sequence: CASSLAAVAGGNTQYF. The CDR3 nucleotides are TGTGCCAGCAGCTTAGCGGCGGTAGCGGGAGGGAATACGCAGTATTTT.

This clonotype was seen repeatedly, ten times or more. The CDR3 region has the DNA TGTGCCAGCAGTTCCTTCGGTATTGGACCCCTCCACTTT. Protein product: CASSSFGIGPLHF. J is TRBJ1-6 and V is TRBV12-3 or TRBV12-4, with unresolved D. The germline V and J ends were trimmed by 4 bases and 12 bases, with 13 bases remaining between them. The CDR3 has 13 residues.

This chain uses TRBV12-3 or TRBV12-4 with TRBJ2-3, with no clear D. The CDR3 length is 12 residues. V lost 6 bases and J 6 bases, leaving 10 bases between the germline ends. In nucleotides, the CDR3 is TGTGCCAGCAGGCACAATGGGGATACGCAGTATTTT. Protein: CASRHNGDTQYF.

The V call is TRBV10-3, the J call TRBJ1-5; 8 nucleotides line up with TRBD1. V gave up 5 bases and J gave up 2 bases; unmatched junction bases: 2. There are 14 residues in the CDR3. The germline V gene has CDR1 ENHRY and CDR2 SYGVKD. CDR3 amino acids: CAISPGQGNQPQHF. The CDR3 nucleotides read TGTGCCATCAGTCCGGGACAGGGCAATCAGCCCCAGCATTTT.

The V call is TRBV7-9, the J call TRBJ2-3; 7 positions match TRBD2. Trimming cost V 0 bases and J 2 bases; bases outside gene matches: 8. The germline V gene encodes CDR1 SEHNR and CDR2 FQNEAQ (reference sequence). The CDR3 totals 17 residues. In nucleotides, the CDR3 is TGTGCCAGCAGCTTAGCCCACGGCGGGGGAGACACAGATACGCAGTATTTT. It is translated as CASSLAHGGGDTDTQYF. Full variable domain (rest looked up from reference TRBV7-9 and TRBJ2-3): DTGVSQNPRHKITKRGQNVTFRCDPISEHNRLYWYRQTLGQGPEFLTYFQNEAQLEKSRLLSDRFSAERPKGSFSTLEIQRTEQGDSAMYLCASSLAHGGGDTDTQYFGPGTRLTVL.

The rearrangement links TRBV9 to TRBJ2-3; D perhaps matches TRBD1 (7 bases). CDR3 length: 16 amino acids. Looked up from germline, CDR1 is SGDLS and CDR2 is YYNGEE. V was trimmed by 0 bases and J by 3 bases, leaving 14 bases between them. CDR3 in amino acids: CASSVAQGGTTDTQYF. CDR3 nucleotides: TGTGCCAGCAGCGTAGCTCAGGGGGGAACTACAGATACGCAGTATTTT.

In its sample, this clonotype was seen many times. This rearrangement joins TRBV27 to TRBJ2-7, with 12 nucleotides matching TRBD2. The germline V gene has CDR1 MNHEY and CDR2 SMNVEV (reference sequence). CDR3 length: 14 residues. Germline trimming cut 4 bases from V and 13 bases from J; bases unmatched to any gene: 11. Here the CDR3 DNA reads TGTGCCAGCAGTTCACCTGGACTAGCGGGAAATCTCTACTTC. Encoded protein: CASSSPGLAGNLYF.

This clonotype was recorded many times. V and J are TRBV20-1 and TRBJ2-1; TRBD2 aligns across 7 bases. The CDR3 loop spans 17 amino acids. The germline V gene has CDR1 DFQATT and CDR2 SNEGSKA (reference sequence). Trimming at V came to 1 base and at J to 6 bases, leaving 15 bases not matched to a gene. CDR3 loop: CSARASHFFTGGNEQFF. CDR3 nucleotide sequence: TGCAGTGCTAGAGCCTCACATTTCTTTACGGGAGGCAATGAGCAGTTCTTC.

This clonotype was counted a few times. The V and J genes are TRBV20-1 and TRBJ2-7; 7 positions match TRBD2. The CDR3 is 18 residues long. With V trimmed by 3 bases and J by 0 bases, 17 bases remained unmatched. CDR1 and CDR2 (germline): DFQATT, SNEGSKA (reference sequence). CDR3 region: CSASTTRAGTLFSYEQYF. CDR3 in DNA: TGCAGTGCTAGTACCACGAGAGCGGGAACCTTATTCTCCTACGAGCAGTACTTC.

The CDR3 DNA reads as TGTGCCAGCAGCTTAGCGCCGGGACAGGGAAGCCAGCCCCAGCATTTT. Protein sequence: CASSLAPGQGSQPQHF. V and J are TRBV7-2 and TRBJ1-5; 9 bases are shared with TRBD1. The J segment lost 7 bases and the V segment lost 0 bases, leaving 7 bases of the junction unmatched. The CDR3 covers 16 residues. CDR1 SGHTA and CDR2 FQGNSA come from the germline V gene.

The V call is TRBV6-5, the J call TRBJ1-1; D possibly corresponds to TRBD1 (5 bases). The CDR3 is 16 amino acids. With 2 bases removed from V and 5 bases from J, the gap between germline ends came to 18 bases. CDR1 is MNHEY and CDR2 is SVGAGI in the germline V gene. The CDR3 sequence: CASSYPDKRGRTEAFF. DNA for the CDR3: TGTGCCAGCAGTTACCCAGACAAGCGGGGCAGGACTGAAGCTTTCTTT.

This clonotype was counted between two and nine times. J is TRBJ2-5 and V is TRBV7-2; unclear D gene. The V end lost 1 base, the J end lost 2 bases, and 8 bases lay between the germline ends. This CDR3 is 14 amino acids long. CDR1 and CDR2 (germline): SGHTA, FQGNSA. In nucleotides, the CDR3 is TGTGCCAGCAGCTTAGACCAGTCTCAAGAGACCCAGTACTTC. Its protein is CASSLDQSQETQYF. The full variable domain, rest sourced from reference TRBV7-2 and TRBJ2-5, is GAGVSQSPSNKVTEKGKDVELRCDPISGHTALYWYRQSLGQGLEFLIYFQGNSAPDKSGLPSDRFSAERTGGSVSTLTIQRTQQEDSAVYLCASSLDQSQETQYFGPGTRLLVL.

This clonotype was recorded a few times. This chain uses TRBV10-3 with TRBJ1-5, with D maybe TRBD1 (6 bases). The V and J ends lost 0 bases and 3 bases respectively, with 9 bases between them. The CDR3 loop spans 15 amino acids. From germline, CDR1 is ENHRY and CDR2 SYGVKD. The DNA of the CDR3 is TGTGCCATCAGTGAGTCAAGGGGGAACAATCAGCCCCAGCATTTT. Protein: CAISESRGNNQPQHF.

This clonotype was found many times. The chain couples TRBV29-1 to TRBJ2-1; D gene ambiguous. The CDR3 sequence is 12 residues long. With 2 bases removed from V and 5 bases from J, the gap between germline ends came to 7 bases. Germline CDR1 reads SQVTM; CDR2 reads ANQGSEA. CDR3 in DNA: TGCAGCGTTGAAATAGTGGACAATGAGCAGTTCTTC. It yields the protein CSVEIVDNEQFF.

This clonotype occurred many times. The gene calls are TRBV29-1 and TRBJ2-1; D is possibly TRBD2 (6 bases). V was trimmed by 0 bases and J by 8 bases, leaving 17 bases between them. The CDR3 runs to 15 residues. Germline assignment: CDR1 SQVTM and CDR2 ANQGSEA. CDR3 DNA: TGCAGCGTTGAAGACGACAGAATGCCGGGGGATGAGCAGTTCTTC. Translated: CSVEDDRMPGDEQFF.

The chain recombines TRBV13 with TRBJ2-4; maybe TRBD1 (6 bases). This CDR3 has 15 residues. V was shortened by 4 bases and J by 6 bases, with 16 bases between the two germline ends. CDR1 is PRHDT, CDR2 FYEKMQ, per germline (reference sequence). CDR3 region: CASSSGQPQLNIQYF. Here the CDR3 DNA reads TGTGCCAGCAGCTCAGGACAGCCCCAACTAAACATTCAGTACTTC.

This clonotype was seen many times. The CDR3 reads CASTWARNYEQYF. CDR3 in DNA: TGTGCCAGCACCTGGGCGCGGAATTACGAGCAGTACTTC. The chain combines TRBV12-3 or TRBV12-4 with TRBJ2-7; no clear D gene. The CDR3 extends over 13 amino acids. With 7 bases removed from V and 4 bases from J, the gap between germline ends came to 14 bases.

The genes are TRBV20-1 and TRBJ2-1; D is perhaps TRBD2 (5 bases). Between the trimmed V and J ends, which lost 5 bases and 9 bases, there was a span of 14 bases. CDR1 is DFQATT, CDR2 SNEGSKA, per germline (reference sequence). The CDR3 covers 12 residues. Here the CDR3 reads CSAGEGPPEQFF. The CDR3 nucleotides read TGCAGTGCTGGTGAGGGCCCGCCTGAGCAGTTCTTC.